This TCR beta chain was sequenced during a study of blood T cell repertoires in COVID-19. Study as a whole: Nucleic acid was either cDNA or gDNA, and it came from T cells, B-cell-depleted T cells, or PBMCs.

Germline V CDR1 and CDR2: LNHDA, SQIVND (reference sequence). V trimming: 5 bases; J trimming: 1 base; junction bases outside the gene matches: 8. The CDR3 extends over 16 amino acids. Assay used: immunoSEQ multiplex PCR; TCRdb lists only in-frame clones, some missing. The sample has about 69,000 clones; 75% to 90% are singletons. The receptor was derived from a man aged 40-49 years with COVID-19, enrolled during active disease. The sequenced material came from peripheral blood. The chain is built from TRBV19 and TRBJ2-5; 9 positions match TRBD1. In DNA, the CDR3 is TGTGCCAGTAGTCCCACGGGACAGGGCCTCCAAGAGACCCAGTACTTC. It specifies CASSPTGQGLQETQYF.